This section outlines one T cell receptor (beta chain) sequence together with its context. The target antigen is unknown. These data originate in a study of cytomegalovirus exposure and HLA in healthy donors. The PCR ran on 60 Vbeta and 13 Jbeta primers. Method: immunoSEQ multiplex PCR; TCRdb's copy keeps in-frame clones and lacks some. The data contain some 97,000 clones, 65% to 90% of them singletons. Germline V gene sequence: CDR1 LNHDA, CDR2 SQIVND (reference sequence). Trimming removed 5 bases at V and 1 base at J, with 18 bases between. The CDR3 is made up of 16 amino acids. Study-level findings and limits: Later genetic work tied a missense DCLRE1C variant to beta-chain V and J trimming.

The chain couples TRBV19 to TRBJ2-7; D gene unclear. The sequence was collected from a woman under 30 in good health and CMV-seronegative. Sequencing used PBMCs. Here the CDR3 reads CASSSRLFTTSYEQYF. Written as DNA, the CDR3 is TGTGCCAGTAGTTCTCGACTTTTTACCACATCCTACGAGCAGTACTTC.